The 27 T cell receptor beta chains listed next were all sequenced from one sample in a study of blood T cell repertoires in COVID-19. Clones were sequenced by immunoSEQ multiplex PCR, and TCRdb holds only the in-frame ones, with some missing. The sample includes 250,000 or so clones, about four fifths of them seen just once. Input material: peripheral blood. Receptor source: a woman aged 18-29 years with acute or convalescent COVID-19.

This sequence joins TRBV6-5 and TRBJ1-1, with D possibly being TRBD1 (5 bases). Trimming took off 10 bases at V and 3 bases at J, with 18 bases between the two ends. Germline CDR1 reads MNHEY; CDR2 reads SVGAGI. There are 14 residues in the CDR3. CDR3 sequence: CATQPQGRHTEAFF. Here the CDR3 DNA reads TGTGCCACCCAACCCCAGGGTAGGCACACTGAAGCTTTCTTT.

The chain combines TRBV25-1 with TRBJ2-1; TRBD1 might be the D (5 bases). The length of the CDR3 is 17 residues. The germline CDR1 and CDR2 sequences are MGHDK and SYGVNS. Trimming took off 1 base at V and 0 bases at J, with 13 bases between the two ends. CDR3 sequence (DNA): TGTGCCAGCAGTGAATCCTCAGGGCGAAGCTCCTACAATGAGCAGTTCTTC. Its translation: CASSESSGRSSYNEQFF.

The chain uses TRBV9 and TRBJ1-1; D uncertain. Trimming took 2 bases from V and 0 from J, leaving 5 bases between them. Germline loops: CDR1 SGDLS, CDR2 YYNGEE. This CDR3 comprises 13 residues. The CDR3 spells CASSVEVNTEAFF. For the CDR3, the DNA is TGTGCCAGCAGCGTTGAGGTGAACACTGAAGCTTTCTTT.

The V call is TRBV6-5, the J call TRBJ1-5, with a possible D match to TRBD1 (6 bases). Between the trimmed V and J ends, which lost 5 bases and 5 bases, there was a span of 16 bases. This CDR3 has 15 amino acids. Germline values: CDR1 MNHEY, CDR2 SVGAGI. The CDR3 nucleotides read TGTGCCAGCAGTATAGACGGGGGGCAGGATCAGCCCCAGCATTTT. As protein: CASSIDGGQDQPQHF.

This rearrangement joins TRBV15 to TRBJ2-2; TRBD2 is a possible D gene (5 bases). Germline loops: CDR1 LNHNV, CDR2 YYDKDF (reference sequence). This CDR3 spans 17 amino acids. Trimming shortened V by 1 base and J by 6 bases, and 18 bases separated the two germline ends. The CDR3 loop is CATSRVPDFGKAGELFF. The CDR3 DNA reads TGTGCCACCAGCAGAGTACCTGACTTCGGGAAAGCCGGGGAGCTGTTTTTT.

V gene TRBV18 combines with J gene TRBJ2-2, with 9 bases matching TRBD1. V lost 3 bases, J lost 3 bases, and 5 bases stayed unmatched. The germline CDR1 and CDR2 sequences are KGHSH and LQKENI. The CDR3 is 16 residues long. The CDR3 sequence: CASSPGGTGYTGELFF. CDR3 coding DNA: TGTGCCAGCTCACCCGGAGGGACAGGGTACACCGGGGAGCTGTTTTTT.

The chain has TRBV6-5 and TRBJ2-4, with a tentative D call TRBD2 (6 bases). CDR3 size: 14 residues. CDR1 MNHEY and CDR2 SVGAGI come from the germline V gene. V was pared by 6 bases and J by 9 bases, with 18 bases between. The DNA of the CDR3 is TGTGCCAGCAGCGCGGGACGGGGGTTTAGCATTCAGTACTTC. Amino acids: CASSAGRGFSIQYF.

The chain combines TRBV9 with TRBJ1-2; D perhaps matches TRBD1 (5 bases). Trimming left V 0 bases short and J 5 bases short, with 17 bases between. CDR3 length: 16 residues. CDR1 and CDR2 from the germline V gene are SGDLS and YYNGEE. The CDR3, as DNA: TGTGCCAGCAGCGTAGATTCCGGGGACTCCTCTTATGGCTACACCTTC. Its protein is CASSVDSGDSSYGYTF.

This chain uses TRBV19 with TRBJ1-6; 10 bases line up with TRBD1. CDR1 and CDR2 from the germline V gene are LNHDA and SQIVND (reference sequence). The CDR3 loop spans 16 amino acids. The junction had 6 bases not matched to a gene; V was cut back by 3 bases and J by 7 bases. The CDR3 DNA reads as TGTGCCAGTAGTATTACCGAGGGACAGGGGAATTCACCCCTCCACTTT. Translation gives CASSITEGQGNSPLHF. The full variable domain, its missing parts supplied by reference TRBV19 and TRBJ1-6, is DGGITQSPKYLFRKEGQNVTLSCEQNLNHDAMYWYRQDPGQGLRLIYYSQIVNDFQKGDIAEGYSVSREKKESFPLTVTSAQKNPTAFYLCASSITEGQGNSPLHFGNGTRLTVT.

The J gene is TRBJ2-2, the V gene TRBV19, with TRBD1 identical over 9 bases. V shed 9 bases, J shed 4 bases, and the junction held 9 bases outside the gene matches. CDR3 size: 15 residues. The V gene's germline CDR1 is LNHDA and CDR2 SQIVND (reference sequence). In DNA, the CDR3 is TGTGCCAGCTCGGGACAGGGCAGCTTCACCGGGGAGCTGTTTTTT. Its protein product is CASSGQGSFTGELFF.

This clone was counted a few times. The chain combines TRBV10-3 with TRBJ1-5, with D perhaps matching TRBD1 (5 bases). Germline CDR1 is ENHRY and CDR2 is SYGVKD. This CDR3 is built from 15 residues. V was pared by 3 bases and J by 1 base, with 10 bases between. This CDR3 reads CAISEGDSSNQPQHF. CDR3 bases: TGTGCCATCAGTGAAGGGGACTCCAGCAATCAGCCCCAGCATTTT.

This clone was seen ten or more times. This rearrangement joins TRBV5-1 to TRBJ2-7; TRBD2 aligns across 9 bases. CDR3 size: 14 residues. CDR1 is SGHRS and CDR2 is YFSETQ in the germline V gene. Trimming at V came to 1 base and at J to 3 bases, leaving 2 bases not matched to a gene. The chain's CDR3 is CASSLMREGYEQYF. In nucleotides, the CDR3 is TGCGCCAGCAGCTTGATGCGGGAGGGCTACGAGCAGTACTTC.

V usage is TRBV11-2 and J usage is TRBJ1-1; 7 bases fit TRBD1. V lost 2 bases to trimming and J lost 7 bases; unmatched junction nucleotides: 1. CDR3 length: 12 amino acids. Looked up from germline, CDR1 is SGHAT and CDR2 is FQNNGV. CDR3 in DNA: TGTGCCAGCAGCTTAAACAGGGGTGAAGCTTTCTTT. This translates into CASSLNRGEAFF.

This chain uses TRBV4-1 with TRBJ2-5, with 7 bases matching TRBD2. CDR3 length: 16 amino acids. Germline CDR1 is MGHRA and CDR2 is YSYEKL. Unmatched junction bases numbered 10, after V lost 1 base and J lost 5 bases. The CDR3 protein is CASSQGRGAGDETQYF. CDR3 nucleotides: TGCGCCAGCAGCCAAGGGCGCGGGGCGGGGGATGAGACCCAGTACTTC.

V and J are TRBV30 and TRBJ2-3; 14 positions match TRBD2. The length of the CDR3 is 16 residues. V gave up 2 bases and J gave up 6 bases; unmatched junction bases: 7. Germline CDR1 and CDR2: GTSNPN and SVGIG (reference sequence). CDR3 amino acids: CAWSRGLAGEGDTQYF. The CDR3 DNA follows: TGTGCCTGGAGTCGGGGACTAGCGGGAGAGGGGGATACGCAGTATTTT.

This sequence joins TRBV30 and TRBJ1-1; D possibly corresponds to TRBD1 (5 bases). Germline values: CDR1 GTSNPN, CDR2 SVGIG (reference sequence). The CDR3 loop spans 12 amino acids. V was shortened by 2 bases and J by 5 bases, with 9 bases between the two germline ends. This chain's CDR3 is CAWSSGATEAFF. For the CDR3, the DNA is TGTGCCTGGAGTAGTGGGGCGACTGAAGCTTTCTTT.

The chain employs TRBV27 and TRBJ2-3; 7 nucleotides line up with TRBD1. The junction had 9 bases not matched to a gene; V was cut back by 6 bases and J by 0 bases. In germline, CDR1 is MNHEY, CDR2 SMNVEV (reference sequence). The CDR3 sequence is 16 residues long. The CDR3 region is CASRLNGQASTDTQYF. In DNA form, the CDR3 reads TGTGCCAGCAGACTCAATGGACAGGCGAGCACAGATACGCAGTATTTT.

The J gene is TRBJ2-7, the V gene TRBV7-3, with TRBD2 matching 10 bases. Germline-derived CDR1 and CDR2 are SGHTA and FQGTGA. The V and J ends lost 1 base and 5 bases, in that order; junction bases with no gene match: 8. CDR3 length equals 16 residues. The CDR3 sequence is CASSLSPAGGVHEQYF. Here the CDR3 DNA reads TGTGCCAGCAGCTTAAGCCCAGCGGGAGGGGTCCACGAGCAGTACTTC.

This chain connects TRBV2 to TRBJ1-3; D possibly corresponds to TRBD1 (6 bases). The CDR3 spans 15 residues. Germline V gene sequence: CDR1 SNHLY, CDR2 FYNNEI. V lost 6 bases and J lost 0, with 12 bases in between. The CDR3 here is CASREDSLSGNTIYF. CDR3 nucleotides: TGTGCCAGCAGGGAGGACAGTCTCTCTGGAAACACCATATATTTT.

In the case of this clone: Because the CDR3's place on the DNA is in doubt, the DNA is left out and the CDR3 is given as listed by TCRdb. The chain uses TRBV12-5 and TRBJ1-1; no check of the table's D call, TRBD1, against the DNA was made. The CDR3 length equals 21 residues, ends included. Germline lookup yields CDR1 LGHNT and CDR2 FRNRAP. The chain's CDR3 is CASGLAQARGLFLSQNTEAFF.

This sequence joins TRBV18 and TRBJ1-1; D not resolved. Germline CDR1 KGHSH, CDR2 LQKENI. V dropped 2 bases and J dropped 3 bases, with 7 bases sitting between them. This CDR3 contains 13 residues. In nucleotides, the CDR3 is TGTGCCAGCTCACCAAGTCGGGACACTGAAGCTTTCTTT. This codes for CASSPSRDTEAFF.

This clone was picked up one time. DNA of the CDR3: TGTGCCAGCAGGGAACGACGATTCTCTCTCAGCGGGAGGGTAGGGGCAGAGACCCAGTACTTC. Translating it yields CASRERRFSLSGRVGAETQYF. This chain joins TRBV6-1 and TRBJ2-5; 10 nucleotides match TRBD2. Germline assignment: CDR1 MNHNS and CDR2 SASEGT. The V gene end was trimmed by 6 bases and the J gene end by 4 bases; junction bases not matched to a gene: 26. The CDR3 sequence is 21 residues long.

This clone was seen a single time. This chain's CDR3 is CAISESIGVKGNTIYF. The CDR3 nucleotides read TGTGCCATCAGTGAGTCTATCGGGGTTAAAGGAAACACCATATATTTT. The chain uses TRBV10-3 and TRBJ1-3, with D hard to call. The CDR3 runs to 16 residues. In germline, CDR1 is ENHRY, CDR2 SYGVKD. V lost 0 bases to trimming and J lost 4 bases, with 13 bases between them.

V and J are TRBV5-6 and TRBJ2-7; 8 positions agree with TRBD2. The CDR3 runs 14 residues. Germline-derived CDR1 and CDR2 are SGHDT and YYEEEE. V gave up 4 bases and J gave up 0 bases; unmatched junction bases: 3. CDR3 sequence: CASSRGLDSYEQYF. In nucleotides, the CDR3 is TGTGCCAGCAGCCGGGGACTAGACTCCTACGAGCAGTACTTC.

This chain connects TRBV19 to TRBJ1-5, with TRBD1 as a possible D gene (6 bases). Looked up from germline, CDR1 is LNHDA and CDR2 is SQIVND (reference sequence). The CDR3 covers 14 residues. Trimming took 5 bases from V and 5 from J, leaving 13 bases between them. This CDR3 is CASSLDRVDQPQHF. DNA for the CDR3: TGTGCCAGTAGTTTGGACAGAGTTGATCAGCCCCAGCATTTT.

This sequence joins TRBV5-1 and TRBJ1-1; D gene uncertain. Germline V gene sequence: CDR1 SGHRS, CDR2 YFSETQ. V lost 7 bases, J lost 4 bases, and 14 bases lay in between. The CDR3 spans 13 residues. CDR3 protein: CASYSPHGTEAFF. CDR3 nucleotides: TGCGCCAGCTACAGCCCACACGGCACTGAAGCTTTCTTT.

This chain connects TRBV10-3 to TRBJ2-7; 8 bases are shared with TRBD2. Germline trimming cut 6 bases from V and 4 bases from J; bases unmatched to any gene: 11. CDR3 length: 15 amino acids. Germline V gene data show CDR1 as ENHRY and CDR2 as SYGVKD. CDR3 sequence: CAIRSGAGGVYEQYF. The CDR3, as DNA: TGTGCCATCAGGAGCGGGGCGGGGGGCGTGTACGAGCAGTACTTC.